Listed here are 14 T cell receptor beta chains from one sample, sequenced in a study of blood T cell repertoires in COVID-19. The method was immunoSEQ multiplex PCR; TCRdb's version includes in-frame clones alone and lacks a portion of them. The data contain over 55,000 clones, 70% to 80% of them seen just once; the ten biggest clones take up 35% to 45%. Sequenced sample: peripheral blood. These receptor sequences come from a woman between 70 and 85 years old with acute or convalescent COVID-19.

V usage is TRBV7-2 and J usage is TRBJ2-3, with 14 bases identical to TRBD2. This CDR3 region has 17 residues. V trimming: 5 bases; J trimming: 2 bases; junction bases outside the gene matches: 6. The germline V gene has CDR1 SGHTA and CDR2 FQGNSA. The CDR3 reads CASSGRTSGRSTDTQYF. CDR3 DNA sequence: TGTGCCAGCAGCGGCCGGACTAGCGGGAGGTCCACAGATACGCAGTATTTT.

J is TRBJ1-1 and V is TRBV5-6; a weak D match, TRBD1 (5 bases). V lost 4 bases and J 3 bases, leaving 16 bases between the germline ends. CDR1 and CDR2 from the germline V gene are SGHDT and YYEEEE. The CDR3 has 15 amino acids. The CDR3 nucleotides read TGTGCCAGCAGCCCCCCCGGAGGGGAGGACACTGAAGCTTTCTTT. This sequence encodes CASSPPGGEDTEAFF.

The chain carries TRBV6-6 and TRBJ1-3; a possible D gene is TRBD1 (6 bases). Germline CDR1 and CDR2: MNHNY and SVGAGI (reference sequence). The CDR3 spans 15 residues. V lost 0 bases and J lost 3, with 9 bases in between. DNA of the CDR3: TGTGCCAGCAGTTACTCGGGACAAAGTGGAAACACCATATATTTT. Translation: CASSYSGQSGNTIYF.

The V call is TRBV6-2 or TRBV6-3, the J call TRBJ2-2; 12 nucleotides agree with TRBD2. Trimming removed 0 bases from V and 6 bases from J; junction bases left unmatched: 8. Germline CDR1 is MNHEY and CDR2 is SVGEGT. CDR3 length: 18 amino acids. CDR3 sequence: CASSYSLAGGPRPGELFF. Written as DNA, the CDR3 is TGTGCCAGCAGTTACTCGCTAGCGGGAGGGCCGAGACCCGGGGAGCTGTTTTTT.

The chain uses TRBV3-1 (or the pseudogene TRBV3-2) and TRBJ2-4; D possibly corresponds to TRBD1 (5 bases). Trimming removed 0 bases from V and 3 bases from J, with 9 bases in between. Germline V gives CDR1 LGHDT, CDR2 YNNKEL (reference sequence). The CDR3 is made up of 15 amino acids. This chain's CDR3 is CASSQDVGDKNIQYF. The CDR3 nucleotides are TGTGCCAGCAGCCAAGATGTAGGGGACAAAAACATTCAGTACTTC.

CDR3 DNA sequence: TGTGCCAGCAGCTTAGTTGGGACTAGCGGGAGCTCCTACAATGAGCAGTTCTTC. Translated, it gives CASSLVGTSGSSYNEQFF. The chain joins TRBV13 to TRBJ2-1; 14 bases fit TRBD2. Germline values: CDR1 PRHDT, CDR2 FYEKMQ (reference sequence). V shed 1 base, J shed 0 bases, and the junction held 2 bases outside the gene matches. This CDR3 is 18 amino acids long.

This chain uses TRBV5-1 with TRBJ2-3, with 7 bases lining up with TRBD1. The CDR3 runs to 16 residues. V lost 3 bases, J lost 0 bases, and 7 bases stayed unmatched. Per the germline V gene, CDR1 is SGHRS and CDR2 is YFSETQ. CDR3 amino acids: CASSSRGLRSTDTQYF. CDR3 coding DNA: TGCGCCAGCAGCTCGAGGGGGCTTCGAAGCACAGATACGCAGTATTTT.

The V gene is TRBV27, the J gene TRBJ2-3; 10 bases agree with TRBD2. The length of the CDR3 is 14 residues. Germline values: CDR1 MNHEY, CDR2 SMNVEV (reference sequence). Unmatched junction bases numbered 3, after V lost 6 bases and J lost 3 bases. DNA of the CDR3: TGTGCCAGCAGGGGACTAGCGAGGACAGATACGCAGTATTTT. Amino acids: CASRGLARTDTQYF.

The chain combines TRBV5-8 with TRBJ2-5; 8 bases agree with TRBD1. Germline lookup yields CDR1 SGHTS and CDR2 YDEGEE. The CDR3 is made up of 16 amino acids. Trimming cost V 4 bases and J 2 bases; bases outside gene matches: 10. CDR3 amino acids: CASSDGQGAPQETQYF. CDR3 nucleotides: TGTGCCAGCAGCGATGGACAGGGCGCCCCGCAAGAGACCCAGTACTTC. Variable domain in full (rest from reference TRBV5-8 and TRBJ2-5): EAGVTQSPTHLIKTRGQQATLRCSPISGHTSVYWYQQALGLGLQFLLWYDEGEERNRGNFPPRFSGRQFPNYSSELNVNALELEDSALYLCASSDGQGAPQETQYFGPGTRLLVL.

CDR3 amino acids: CASSPRTGGLTYNEQFF. As DNA, the CDR3 is TGTGCCAGCAGCCCGAGGACGGGGGGCTTAACCTACAATGAGCAGTTCTTC. The gene calls are TRBV13 and TRBJ2-1, with D perhaps TRBD2 (7 bases). The V end was cut by 5 bases, the J end by 2 bases, with 19 bases between. The CDR3 extends over 17 amino acids. Germline V CDR1 and CDR2: PRHDT, FYEKMQ (reference sequence).

The CDR3 region is CAWSVRGRDTQYF. CDR3 bases: TGTGCCTGGAGTGTAAGGGGTAGGGATACGCAGTATTTT. The chain combines TRBV30 with TRBJ2-3; D possibly corresponds to TRBD1 (5 bases). V was cut by 0 bases and J by 6 bases, with 10 bases left in between. The germline CDR1 and CDR2 sequences are GTSNPN and SVGIG (reference sequence). The CDR3 extends over 13 amino acids.

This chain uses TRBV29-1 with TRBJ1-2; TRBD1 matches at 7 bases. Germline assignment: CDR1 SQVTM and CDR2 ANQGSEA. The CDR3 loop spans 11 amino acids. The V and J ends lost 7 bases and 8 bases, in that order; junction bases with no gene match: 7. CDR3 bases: TGCAGCGGGGGGGACAGTGAGGGCTACACCTTC. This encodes CSGGDSEGYTF.

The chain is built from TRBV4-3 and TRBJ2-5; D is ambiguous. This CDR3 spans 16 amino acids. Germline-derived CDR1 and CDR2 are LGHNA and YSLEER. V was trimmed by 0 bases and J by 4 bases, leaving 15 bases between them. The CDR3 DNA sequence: TGCGCCAGCAGCCAAGATCGGGTGCCGCCTCGAGAGACCCAGTACTTC. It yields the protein CASSQDRVPPRETQYF.

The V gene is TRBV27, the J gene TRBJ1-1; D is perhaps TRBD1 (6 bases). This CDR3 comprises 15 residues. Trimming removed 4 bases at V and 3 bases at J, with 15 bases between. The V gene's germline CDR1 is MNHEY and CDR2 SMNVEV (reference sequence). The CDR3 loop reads CASSSTDRYYTEAFF. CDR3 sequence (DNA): TGTGCCAGCAGTTCCACCGACAGGTATTACACTGAAGCTTTCTTT.